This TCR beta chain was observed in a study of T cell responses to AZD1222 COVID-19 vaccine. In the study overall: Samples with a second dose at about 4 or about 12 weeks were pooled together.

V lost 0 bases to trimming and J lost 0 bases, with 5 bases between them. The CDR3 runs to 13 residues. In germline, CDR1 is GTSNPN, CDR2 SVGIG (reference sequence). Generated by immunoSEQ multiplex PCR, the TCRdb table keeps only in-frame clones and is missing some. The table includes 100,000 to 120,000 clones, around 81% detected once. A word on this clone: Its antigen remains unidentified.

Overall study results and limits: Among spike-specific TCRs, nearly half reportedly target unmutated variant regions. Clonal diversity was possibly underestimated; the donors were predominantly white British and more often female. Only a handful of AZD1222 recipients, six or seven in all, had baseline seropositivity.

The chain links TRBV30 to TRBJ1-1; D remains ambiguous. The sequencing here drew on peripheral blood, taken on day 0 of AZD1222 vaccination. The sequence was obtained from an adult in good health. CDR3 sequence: CAWSVWVNTEAFF. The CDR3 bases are TGTGCCTGGAGTGTATGGGTGAACACTGAAGCTTTCTTT.